The sequence of this TCR beta chain was determined in a study of T cell repertoires in cytomegalovirus infection. Study at large: HLA-B-restricted CMV epitopes that are well studied, plus recently identified HLA-C-restricted ones, were used by the study. Public TCR beta signature analysis indicated the presence of both CMV infection and matching HLA type. Study-wide findings and caveats: Carriers of CMV plus the relevant HLA were identified by cumulative public TCR beta family frequency. Dominating the ex vivo response were HLA-C-restricted CMV-specific TCR beta clonotypes.

Remarks on this clonotype: What it recognizes is unknown.

The germline CDR1 and CDR2 sequences are SGHTA and FQGTGA. The CDR3 totals 18 residues. V was clipped by 5 bases and J by 4 bases; unmatched bases: 9. TCRdb used MiXCR to reprocess the reads, holding one entry per CDR3 protein. The data show fewer than 1,000,000 distinct CDR3 sequences, with roughly 30% seen just once and over 13% held by the top ten. The material was cultured CD8+ T cells from PBMCs, obtained from culture after CMV antigen stimulation. The chain is built from TRBV7-3 and TRBJ2-1; 15 bases are a match to TRBD2. The sequence derives from a human donor in good health (CMV status not recorded). Some clones in this sample may be carry-over from other donors' samples. Here the CDR3 DNA reads TGTGCCAGCAGCCAGCGGACTAGCGGGGGGGGTGGGTACAATGAGCAGTTCTTC. Translating gives CASSQRTSGGGGYNEQFF.